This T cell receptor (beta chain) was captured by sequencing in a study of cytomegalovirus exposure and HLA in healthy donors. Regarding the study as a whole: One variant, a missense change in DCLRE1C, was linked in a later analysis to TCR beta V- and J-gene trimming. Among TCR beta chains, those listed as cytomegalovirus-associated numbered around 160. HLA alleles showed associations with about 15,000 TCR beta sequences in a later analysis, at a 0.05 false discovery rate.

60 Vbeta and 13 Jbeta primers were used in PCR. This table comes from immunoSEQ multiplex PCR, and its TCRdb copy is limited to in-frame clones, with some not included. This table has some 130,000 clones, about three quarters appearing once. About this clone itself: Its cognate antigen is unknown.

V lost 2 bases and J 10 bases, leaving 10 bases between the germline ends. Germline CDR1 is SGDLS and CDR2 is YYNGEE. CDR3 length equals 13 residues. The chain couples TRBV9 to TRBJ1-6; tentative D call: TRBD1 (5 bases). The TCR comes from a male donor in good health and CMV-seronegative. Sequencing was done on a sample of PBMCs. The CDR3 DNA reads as TGTGCCAGCAGCGTGGGGGGAGGGTCACCCCTCCACTTT. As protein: CASSVGGGSPLHF.